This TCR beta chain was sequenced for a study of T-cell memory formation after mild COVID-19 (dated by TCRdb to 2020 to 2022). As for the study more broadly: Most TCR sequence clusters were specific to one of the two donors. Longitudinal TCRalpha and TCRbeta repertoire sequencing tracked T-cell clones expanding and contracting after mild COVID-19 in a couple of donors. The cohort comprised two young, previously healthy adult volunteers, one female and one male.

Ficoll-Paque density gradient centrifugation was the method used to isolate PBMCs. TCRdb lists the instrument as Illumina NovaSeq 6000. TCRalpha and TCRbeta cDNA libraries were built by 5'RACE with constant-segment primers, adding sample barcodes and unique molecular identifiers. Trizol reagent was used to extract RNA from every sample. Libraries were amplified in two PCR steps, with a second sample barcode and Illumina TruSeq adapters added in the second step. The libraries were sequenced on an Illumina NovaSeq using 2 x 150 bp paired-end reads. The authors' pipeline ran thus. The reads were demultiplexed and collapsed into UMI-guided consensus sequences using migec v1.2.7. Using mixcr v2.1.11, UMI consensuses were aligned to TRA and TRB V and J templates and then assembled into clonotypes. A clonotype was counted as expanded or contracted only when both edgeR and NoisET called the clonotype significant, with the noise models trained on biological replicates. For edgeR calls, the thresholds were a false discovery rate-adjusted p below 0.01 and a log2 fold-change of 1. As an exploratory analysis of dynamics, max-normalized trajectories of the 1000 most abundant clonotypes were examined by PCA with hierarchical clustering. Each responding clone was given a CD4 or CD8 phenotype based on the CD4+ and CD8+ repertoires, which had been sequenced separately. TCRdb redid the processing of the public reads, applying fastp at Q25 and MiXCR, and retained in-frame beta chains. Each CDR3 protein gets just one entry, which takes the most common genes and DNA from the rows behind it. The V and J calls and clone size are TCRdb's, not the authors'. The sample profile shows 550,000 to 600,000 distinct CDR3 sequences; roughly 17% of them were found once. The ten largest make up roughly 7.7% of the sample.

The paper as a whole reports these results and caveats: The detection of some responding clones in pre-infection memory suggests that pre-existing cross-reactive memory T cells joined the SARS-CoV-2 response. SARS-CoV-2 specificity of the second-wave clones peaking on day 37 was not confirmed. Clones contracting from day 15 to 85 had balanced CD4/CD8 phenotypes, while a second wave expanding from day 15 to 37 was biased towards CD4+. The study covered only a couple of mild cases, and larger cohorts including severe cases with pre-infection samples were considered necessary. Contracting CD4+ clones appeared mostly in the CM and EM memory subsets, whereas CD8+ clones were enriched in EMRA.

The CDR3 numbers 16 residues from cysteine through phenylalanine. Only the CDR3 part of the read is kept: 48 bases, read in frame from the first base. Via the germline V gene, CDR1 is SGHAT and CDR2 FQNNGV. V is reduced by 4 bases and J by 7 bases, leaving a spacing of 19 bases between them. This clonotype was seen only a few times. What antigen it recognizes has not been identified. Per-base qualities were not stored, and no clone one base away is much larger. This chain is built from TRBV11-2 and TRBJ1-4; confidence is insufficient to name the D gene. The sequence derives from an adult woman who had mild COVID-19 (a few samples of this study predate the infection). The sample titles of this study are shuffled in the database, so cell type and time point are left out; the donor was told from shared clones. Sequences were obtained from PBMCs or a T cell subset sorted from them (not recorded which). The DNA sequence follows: TGTGCCAGCAGCTCTTATTCGGAGCCGGAGGGTGAAAAACTGTTTTTT. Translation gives CASSSYSEPEGEKLFF.